The subject of this entry is one T cell receptor beta chain. One end of the junction is discordant with germline, which a read error may explain. The same CDR3 is also encoded by other DNA sequences in this sample. This record comes from a study of cytomegalovirus exposure and HLA in healthy donors. Researchers ran the PCR with 60 Vbeta and 13 Jbeta primers. Profiling relied on immunoSEQ multiplex PCR, and the TCRdb table lists in-frame clones only, not all of them. Its table records roughly 120,000 clones. From germline, CDR1 is GTSNPN and CDR2 SVGIG (reference sequence). This CDR3 has 13 residues. Sequencing input: PBMCs. The chain couples TRBV30 to TRBJ2-5; TRBD2 matches 10 bases. The clonotype originates from a man between 25 and 39 years old in good health and CMV-seronegative. This CDR3 reads CARSGGARETQYF. CDR3 DNA: TGCGCAAGGAGCGGGGGGGCACGAGAGACCCAGTACTTC.